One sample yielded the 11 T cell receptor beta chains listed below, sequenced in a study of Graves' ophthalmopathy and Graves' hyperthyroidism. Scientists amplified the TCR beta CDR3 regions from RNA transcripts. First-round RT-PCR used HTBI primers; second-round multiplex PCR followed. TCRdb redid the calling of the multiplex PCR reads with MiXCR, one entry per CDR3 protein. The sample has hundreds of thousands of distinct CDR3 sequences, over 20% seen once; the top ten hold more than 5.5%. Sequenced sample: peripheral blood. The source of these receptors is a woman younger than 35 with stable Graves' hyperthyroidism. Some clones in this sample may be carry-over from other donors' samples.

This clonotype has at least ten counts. The CDR3 DNA reads as TGTGCCAGCAGTCCCCGGGACAGGGTGGGCTATGGCTACACCTTC. The encoded protein is CASSPRDRVGYGYTF. The chain carries TRBV6-1 and TRBJ1-2; 9 bases align to TRBD1. Unmatched junction bases numbered 8, after V lost 5 bases and J lost 4 bases. The CDR3 has 15 residues. Germline CDR1 reads MNHNS; CDR2 reads SASEGT.

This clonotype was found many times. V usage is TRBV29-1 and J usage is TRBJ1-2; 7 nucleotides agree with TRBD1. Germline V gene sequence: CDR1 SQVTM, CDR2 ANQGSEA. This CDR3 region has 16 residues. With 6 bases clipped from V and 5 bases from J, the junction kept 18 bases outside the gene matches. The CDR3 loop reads CSVPDRETQLGYGYTF. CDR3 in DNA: TGCAGCGTGCCCGACAGGGAGACTCAACTTGGGTATGGCTACACCTTC. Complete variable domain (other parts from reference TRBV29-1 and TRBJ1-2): SAVISQKPSRDICQRGTSLTIQCQVDSQVTMMFWYRQQPGQSLTLIATANQGSEATYESGFVIDKFPISRPNLTFSTLTVSNMSPEDSSIYLCSVPDRETQLGYGYTFGSGTRLTVV.

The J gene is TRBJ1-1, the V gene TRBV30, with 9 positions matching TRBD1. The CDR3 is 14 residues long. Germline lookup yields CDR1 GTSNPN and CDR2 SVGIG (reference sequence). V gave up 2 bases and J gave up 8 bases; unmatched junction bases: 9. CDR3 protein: CAWSTPGTGREAFF. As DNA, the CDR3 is TGTGCCTGGAGTACCCCGGGGACAGGGCGGGAAGCTTTCTTT. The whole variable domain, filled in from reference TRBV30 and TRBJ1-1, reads SQTIHQWPATLVQPVGSPLSLECTVEGTSNPNLYWYRQAAGRGLQLLFYSVGIGQISSEVPQNLSASRPQDRQFILSSKKLLLSDSGFYLCAWSTPGTGREAFFGQGTRLTVV.

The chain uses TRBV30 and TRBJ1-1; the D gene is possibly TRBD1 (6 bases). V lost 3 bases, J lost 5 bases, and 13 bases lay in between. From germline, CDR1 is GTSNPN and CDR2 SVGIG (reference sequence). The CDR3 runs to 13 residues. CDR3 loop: CAWSTGRGTEAFF. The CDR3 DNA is TGTGCCTGGAGCACAGGGCGTGGAACTGAAGCTTTCTTT.

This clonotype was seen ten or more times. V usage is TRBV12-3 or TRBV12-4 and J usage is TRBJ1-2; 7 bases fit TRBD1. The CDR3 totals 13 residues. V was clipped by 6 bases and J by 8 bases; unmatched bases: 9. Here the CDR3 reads CASSLDRVAGYTF. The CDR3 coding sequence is TGTGCCAGCAGCCTCGACAGGGTGGCCGGCTACACCTTC.

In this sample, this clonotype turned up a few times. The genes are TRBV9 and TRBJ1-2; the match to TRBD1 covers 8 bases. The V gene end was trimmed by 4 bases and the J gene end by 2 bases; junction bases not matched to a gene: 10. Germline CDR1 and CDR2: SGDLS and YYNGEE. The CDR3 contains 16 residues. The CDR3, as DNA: TGTGCCAGCAGCACCCAAGGACAGGGTTACAACTATGGCTACACCTTC. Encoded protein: CASSTQGQGYNYGYTF.

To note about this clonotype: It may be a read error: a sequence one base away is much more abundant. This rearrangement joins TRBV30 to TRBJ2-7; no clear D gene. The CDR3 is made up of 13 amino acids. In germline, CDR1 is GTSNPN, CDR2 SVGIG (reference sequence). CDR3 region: CAWSWTQVDEQCF. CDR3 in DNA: TGTGCCTGGAGTTGGACCCAGGTAGACGAGCAGTGCTTC. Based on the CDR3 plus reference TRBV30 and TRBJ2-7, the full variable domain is SQTIHQWPATLVQPVGSPLSLECTVEGTSNPNLYWYRQAAGRGLQLLFYSVGIGQISSEVPQNLSASRPQDRQFILSSKKLLLSDSGFYLCAWSWTQVDEQCFGPGTRLTVT.

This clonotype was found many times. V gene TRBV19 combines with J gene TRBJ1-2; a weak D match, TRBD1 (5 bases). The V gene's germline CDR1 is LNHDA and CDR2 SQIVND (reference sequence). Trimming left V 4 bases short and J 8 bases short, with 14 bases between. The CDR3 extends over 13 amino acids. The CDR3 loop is CASSTFRVWGYTF. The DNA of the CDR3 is TGTGCCAGTAGTACCTTCAGGGTTTGGGGCTACACCTTC.

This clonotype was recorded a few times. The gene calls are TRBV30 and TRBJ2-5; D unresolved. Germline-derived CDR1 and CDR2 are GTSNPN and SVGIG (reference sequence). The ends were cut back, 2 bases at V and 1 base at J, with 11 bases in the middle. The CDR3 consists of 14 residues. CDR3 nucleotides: TGTGCCTGGAGTACCGGCCGCATCCAAGAGACCCAGTACTTC. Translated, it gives CAWSTGRIQETQYF.

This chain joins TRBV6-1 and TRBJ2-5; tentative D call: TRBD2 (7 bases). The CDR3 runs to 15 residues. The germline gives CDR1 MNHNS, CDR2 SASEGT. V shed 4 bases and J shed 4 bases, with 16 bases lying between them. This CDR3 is CASSGGAGDIETQYF. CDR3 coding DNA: TGTGCCAGCAGTGGCGGGGCGGGGGACATAGAGACCCAGTACTTC.

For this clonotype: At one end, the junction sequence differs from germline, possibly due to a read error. The CDR3 sequence is CASSPPRRLAGPAKNIKYF. The CDR3 DNA is TGTGCCAGCAGTCCCCCCCGGAGACTAGCGGGACCAGCCAAAAACATTAAGTACTTC. The chain carries TRBV12-3 or TRBV12-4 and TRBJ2-4; 11 nucleotides align to TRBD2. This CDR3 spans 19 amino acids.